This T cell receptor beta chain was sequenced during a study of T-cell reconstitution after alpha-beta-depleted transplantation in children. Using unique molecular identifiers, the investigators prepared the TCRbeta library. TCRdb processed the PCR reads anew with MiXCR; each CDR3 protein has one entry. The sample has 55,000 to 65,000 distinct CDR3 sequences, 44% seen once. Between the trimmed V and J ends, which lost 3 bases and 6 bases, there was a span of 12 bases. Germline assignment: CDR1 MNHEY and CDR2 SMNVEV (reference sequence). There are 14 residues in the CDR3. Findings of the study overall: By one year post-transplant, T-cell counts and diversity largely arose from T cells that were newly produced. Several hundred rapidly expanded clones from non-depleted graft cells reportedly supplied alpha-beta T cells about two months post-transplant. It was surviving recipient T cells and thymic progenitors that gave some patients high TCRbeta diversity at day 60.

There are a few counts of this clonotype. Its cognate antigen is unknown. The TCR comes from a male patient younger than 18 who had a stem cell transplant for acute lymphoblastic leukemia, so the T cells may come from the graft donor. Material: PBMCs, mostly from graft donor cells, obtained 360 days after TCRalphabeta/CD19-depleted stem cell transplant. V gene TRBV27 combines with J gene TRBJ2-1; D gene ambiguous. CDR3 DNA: TGTGCCAGCAGTTTGGGGTTTTTTTTCAATGAGCAGTTCTTC. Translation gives CASSLGFFFNEQFF.